Sequencing of this TCR beta chain was carried out in a study of cytomegalovirus exposure and HLA in healthy donors. Notes on the study in general: Clusters of TCRs from the first cohort tended to co-occur in the 90 to 150 validation repertoires (as a later analysis found).

TCRdb keeps only in-frame clones here, not all; method: immunoSEQ multiplex PCR. The repertoire holds around 300,000 clones, with approximately 88% as singletons. The donors were in the roughly 110-subject validation cohort; that cohort was separate from the approximately 730-subject first cohort. The germline V and J ends were trimmed by 4 bases and 9 bases, with 20 bases remaining between them. The CDR3 consists of 16 residues. CDR1 and CDR2 from the germline V gene are SGHDT and YYEEEE. As concerns this clone: Its antigen is still unknown.

The gene calls are TRBV5-6 and TRBJ1-6, with D perhaps matching TRBD1 (6 bases). Sequencing used PBMCs. This sequence originates from a young man in good health and CMV-seronegative. CDR3 DNA: TGTGCCAGCAGCCTTGGTACGGGGGGCTTAGGTTCACCCCTCCACTTT. This encodes CASSLGTGGLGSPLHF.